This T cell receptor (beta chain) is from a study of OX40 agonist ivuxolimab in advanced cancers. Some clones are missing from TCRdb's copy, which holds only in-frame ones; the method was immunoSEQ multiplex PCR. The sample gives approximately 60,000 clones, less than 95% of which show up once; less than 6% is in the top ten. The CDR3 runs 15 residues. Germline CDR1 is MDHEN and CDR2 is SYDVKM. V lost 2 bases and J 2 bases, leaving 9 bases between the germline ends. Sequenced here: CD4+ or CD8+ T cells sorted from blood, sampled in a trial of the OX40 agonist ivuxolimab. The TCR sequence derives from an adult with an advanced solid tumor such as melanoma, head and neck, liver or kidney cancer. The V gene is TRBV28, the J gene TRBJ1-4, with D possibly TRBD1 on 6 matching bases. The CDR3 DNA reads TGTGCCAGCAGTTTAGGGGGGCGCACTAATGAAAAACTGTTTTTT. This translates into CASSLGGRTNEKLFF.